This T cell receptor (beta chain) appears in the sequencing data of a study of blood T cells in healthy people across ages (dated by TCRdb to 2015 to 2017). A note on the overall study: In model experiments, template switching captured about one uniquely barcoded TCR beta cDNA molecule for every two T cells. Age-related changes in TCR beta repertoire diversity were measured in the study by deep sequencing normalized with unique cDNA molecular identifiers. Four age groups were formed from the donors: young (average approximately 15 years), middle-aged (just under 40), aged (around 68) and long-lived (82). To avoid experimental bias, donors of different ages were distributed randomly across sequencing lanes. For two donors (one aged 18 to 30 and one aged 80 or older), the study analyzed two additional independent replicas of 1 million unique cDNA reads from the same blood draw. The study at large found these results: Observed TCR beta diversity per million T cells fell roughly linearly with age, and a significant reduction was already apparent by age around 40. The percentage of naive T cells measured by flow cytometry correlated strongly with observed TCR beta diversity. Compared with the aged group, more naive CD4+ T cells, fewer expanded clones and increased TCR diversity were shown by the long-lived group, suggesting age selection. Bulk unsorted PBMC profiling prevented conclusive comparison of naive and antigen-experienced compartments. Total diversity estimates from one million sequenced T cells were considered lower bounds and underestimates. Because donor CMV infection status was unknown, age-related changes in expanded clonotypes were potentially confounded.

The CDR3, from cysteine to phenylalanine, totals 15 residues. Just the 45-base CDR3 DNA is kept, in frame starting at base 1. Reading the germline V gene gives CDR1 SGHRS and CDR2 YFSETQ. Systemically healthy Caucasian individuals from Russia, 39 in total and aged about 6 to 95 years, were included as donors. Each donor gave roughly 9.5 milliliters of peripheral blood, collected into EDTA-treated Vacutainer tubes. Ficoll-Paque density-gradient centrifugation was used to isolate PBMCs, with at least 7 million per sample. Total RNA was extracted from PBMCs with Trizol reagent, with at least 6 micrograms obtained per sample. The percentages of naive CD45RAhigh/CD27high T cells were determined by flow cytometry on a PBMC aliquot from every donor. Libraries came from 5' RACE. TCRdb names Illumina HiSeq 2500 as the instrument used. A second PCR of roughly 7 to 11 cycles was run with a J-beta primer mix and a sample-barcoded 5' primer. Each TCR beta cDNA molecule received a unique molecular identifier from a template-switch 5' adaptor carrying 12 random nucleotides. Each sample yielded at least 2.5 million CDR3-containing paired-end reads. First-strand cDNA synthesis was performed from all RNA using the Mint cDNA synthesis kit, with priming by a TRBC-specific oligonucleotide. After uracil-DNA glycosylase treatment, a first 18-cycle PCR used universal primers M1SS and BC2_uni_R on all cDNA. On the authors' methods: Each sample was normalized by randomly selecting 1 million high-quality reads, each carrying a distinct molecular identifier. Instead of being binned into consensus sequences, reads that shared molecular identifiers were thrown out. MiTCR, run with a Q25 quality threshold and the strictest error-elimination algorithm, handled CDR3 identification, clonotype clustering and error correction. Lower-bound total TCR beta diversity was estimated with a nonparametric unseen species model using Euler transformation. TCRdb took the public reads, trimmed them with fastp at Q25, ran MiXCR for clone calling and kept in-frame beta chains. When rows share a CDR3 protein, they turn into one entry using the most common DNA and genes. TCRdb's processing, not the authors', yielded these V and J calls. This sample has about 1.5 million distinct CDR3 sequences in its table, and approximately 43% of those were observed once. About 4.1% of the sample is taken by the ten largest.

A word on this clonotype: The target of this receptor is not known. A read error may produce the germline difference seen at one junction end.

The TCR sequence derives from a woman under 30 in good health. The chain was built from TRBV5-1 and TRBJ2-7; the junction holds 8 bases that match TRBD1. The sequenced material came from blood. The CDR3 loop reads CASSLSGQGIYKQYF. In nucleotides, the sequence is TGCGCCAGCAGCTTGAGTGGACAGGGTATCTACAAGCAGTACTTC.